The T cell receptor beta chain under discussion was sequenced for a study of graft-versus-host responses after intestinal transplantation. Study in general: For approximately three years after anti-thymocyte globulin induction, all recipients took tacrolimus and steroids. General study points: Recipient marrow contained GvH clones, some of which appeared first in ileum or blood. Circulating GvH clones peaking coincided with falling HvG clones soon after transplant.

This table comes from immunoSEQ multiplex PCR, and its TCRdb copy is limited to in-frame clones, with some not included. The table includes approximately 70,000 clones, more than 90% detected once. As for this clone: What it binds is unknown.

Deletions cut 1 base from V and 3 bases from J, with 10 bases between. Looked up from germline, CDR1 is KGHSH and CDR2 is LQKENI. CDR3 length: 15 amino acids. This rearrangement joins TRBV18 to TRBJ2-4; D might be TRBD1 (6 bases). This receptor was identified in a human patient who received an intestinal transplant, so some T cells may come from the graft donor. Here the sequenced sample was bone marrow, taken roughly 110 weeks after intestinal transplantation. CDR3 nucleotide sequence: TGTGCCAGCTCACCACAGGGGGTTGACAAAAACATTCAGTACTTC. This codes for CASSPQGVDKNIQYF.